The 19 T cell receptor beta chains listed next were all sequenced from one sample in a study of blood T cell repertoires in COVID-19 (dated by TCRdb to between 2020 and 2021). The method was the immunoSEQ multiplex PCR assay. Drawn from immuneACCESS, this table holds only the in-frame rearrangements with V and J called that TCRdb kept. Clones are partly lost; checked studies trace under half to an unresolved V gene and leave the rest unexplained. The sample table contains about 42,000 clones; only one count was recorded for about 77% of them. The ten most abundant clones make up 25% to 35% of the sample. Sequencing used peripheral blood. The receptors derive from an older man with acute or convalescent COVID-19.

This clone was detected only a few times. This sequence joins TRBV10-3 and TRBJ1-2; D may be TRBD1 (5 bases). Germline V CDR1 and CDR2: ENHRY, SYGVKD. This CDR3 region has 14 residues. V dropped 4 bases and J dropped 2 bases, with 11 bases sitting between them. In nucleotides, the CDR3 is TGTGCCATCAGTGTTTCAGGGCCGAACTATGGCTACACCTTC. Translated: CAISVSGPNYGYTF.

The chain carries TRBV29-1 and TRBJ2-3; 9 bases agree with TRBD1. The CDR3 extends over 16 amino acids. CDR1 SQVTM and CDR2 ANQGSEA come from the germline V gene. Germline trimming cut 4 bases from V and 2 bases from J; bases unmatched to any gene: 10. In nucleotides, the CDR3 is TGCAGCGTTGCAGGTGGACAGGGGAGTGTCACAGATACGCAGTATTTT. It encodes CSVAGGQGSVTDTQYF.

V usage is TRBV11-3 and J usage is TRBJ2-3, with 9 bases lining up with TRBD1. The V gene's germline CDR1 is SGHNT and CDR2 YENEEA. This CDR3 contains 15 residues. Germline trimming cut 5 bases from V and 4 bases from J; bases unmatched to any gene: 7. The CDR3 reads CASSPGQGRSDTQYF. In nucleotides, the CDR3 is TGTGCCAGCAGCCCGGGACAGGGACGGTCAGATACGCAGTATTTT.

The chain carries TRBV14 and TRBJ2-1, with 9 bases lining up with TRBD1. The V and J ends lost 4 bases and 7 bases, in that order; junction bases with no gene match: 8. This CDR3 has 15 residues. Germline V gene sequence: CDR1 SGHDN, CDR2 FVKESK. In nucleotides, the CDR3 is TGTGCCAGCAGCCCTCGTCCCGGGACAGGGAATGAGCAGTTCTTC. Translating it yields CASSPRPGTGNEQFF.

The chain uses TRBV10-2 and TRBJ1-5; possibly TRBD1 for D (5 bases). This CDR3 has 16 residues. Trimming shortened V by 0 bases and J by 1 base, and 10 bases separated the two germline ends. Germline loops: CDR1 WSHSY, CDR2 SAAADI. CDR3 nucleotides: TGCGCCAGCAGTGAGTCAGGGGTGGAGAGCAATCAGCCCCAGCATTTT. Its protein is CASSESGVESNQPQHF.

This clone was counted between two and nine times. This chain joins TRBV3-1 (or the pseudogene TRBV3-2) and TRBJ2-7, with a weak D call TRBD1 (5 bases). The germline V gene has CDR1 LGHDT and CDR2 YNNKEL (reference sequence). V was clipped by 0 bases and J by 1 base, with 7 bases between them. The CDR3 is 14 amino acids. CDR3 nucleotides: TGTGCCAGCAGCCAAGACAGGGTTTCCTACGAGCAGTACTTC. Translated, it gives CASSQDRVSYEQYF.

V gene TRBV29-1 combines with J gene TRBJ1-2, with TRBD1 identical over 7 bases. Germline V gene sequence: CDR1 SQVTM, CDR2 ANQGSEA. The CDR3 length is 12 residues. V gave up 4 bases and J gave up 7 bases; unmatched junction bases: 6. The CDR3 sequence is CSVGRQGGGYTF. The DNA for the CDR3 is TGCAGCGTTGGAAGACAGGGTGGTGGCTACACCTTC.

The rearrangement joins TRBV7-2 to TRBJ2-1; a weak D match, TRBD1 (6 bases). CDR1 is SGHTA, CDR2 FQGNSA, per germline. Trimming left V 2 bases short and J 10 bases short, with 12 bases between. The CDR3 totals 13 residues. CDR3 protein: CASSLNRDREQFF. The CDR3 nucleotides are TGTGCCAGCAGCTTAAACAGGGACCGCGAGCAGTTCTTC.

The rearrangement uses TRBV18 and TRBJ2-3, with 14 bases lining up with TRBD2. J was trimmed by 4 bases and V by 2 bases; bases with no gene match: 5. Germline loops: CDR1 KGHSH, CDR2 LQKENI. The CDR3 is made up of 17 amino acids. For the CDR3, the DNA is TGTGCCAGCTCACCAAGGGGACTAGCGGGAGACCCAGATACGCAGTATTTT. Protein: CASSPRGLAGDPDTQYF. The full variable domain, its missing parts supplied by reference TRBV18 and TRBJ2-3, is NAGVMQNPRHLVRRRGQEARLRCSPMKGHSHVYWYRQLPEEGLKFMVYLQKENIIDESGMPKERFSAEFPKEGPSILRIQQVVRGDSAAYFCASSPRGLAGDPDTQYFGPGTRLTVL.

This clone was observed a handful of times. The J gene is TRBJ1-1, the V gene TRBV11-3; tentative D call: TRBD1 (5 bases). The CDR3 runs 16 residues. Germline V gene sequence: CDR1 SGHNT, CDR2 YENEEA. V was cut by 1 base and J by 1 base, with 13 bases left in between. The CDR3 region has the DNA TGTGCCAGCAGCTTAGGTGGGGCTCAACAGAACACTGAAGCTTTCTTT. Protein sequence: CASSLGGAQQNTEAFF.

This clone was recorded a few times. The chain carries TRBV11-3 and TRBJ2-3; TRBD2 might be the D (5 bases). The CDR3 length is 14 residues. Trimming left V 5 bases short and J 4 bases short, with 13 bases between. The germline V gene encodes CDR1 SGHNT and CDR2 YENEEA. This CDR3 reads CASSPRTEPDTQYF. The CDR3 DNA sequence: TGTGCCAGCAGCCCCAGGACTGAGCCAGATACGCAGTATTTT.

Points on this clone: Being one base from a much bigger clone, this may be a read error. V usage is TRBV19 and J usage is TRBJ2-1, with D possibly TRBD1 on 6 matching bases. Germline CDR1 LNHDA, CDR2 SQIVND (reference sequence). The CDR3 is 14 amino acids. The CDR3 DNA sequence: TGTGCCAGTAGGCATAACACAGGGACGAATGAGCAGCTCTTC. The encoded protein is CASRHNTGTNEQLF.

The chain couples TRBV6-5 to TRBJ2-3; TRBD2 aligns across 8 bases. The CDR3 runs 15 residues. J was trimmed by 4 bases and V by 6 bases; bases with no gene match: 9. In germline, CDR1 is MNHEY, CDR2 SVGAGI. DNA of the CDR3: TGTGCCAGCAGGGGGACTAGTTTCTACTCAGATACGCAGTATTTT. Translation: CASRGTSFYSDTQYF.

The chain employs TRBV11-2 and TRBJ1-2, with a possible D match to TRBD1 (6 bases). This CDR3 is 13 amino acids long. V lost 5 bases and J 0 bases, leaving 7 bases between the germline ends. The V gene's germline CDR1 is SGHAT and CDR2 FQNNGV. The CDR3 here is CASSHRANYGYTF. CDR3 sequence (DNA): TGTGCCAGCAGCCACAGGGCTAACTATGGCTACACCTTC.

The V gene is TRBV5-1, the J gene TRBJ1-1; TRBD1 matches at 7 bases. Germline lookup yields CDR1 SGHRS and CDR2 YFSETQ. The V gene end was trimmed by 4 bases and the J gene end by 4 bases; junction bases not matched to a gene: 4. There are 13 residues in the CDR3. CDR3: CASSPAGGTEAFF. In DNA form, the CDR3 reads TGCGCCAGCAGCCCCGCAGGGGGCACTGAAGCTTTCTTT.

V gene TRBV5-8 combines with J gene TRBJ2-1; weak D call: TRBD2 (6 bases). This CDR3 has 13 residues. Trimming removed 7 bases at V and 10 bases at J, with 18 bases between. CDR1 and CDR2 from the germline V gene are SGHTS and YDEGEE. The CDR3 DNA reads TGTGCCAGCGGCCTAGGGACTTGGTACGAGCAGTTCTTC. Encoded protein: CASGLGTWYEQFF.

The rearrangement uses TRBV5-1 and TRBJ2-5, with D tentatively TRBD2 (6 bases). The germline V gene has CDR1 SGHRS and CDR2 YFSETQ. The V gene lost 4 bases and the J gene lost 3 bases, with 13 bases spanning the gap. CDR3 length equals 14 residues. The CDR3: CASSLRGSEETQYF. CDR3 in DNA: TGCGCCAGCAGCCTACGGGGGTCGGAAGAGACCCAGTACTTC.

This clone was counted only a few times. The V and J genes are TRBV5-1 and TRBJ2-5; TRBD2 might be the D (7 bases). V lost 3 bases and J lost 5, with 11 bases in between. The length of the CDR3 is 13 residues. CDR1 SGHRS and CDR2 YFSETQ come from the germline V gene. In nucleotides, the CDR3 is TGCGCCAGCAGCTATAGGGGGGGCGAGACCCAGTACTTC. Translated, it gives CASSYRGGETQYF.

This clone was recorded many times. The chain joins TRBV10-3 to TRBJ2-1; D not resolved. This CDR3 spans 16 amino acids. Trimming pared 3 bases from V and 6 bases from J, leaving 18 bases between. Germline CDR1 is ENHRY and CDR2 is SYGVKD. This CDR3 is CAISDRWLGTPNEQFF. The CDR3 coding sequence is TGTGCCATCAGTGATAGGTGGCTAGGCACTCCCAATGAGCAGTTCTTC.